A selection of T cell receptor beta chains follows, all from one sample in a study of T cell repertoires in aging, cancer and after chemotherapy. Via MiXCR, TCRdb re-called the multiplex PCR reads, giving one row per CDR3 protein. The repertoire holds thousands of distinct CDR3 sequences, with 20% to 25% as singletons. The sample taken for sequencing was blood. The receptors derive from a human donor in good health. The donor label of this sample is uncertain. CDR3s include the opening cysteine and the closing phenylalanine or tryptophan.

>TRBV6-5
CASSSNLGSSGGVPEQFF
>TRBV7-2
CASSAGPNYGYTF
>TRBV30
CAWDRSSEQYF
>TRBV6-1
CASSKTFTNYGYTF
>TRBV6-5
CASSYSTTGGLNTEAFF
>TRBV19
CASSIRPSSYTF
>TRBV27
CASSFPGNEQFF
>TRBV6-5
CASSNERGGVEETQYF
>TRBV24-1
CATSEPAGNQPQHF
>TRBV12-3/TRBV12-4
CASSLRVDSGNTIYF
>TRBV25-1
CASSGLQGRQANYGYTF
>TRBV5-1
CASNEPGSYNEQFF
>TRBV28
CASSVDREQFF
>TRBV5-1
CASSGGQGYEQYF
>TRBV5-4
CASSSTGTASHYGYTF
>TRBV18
CASSPPGRPGEQYF
>TRBV10-2
CAAQGMSASPLHF
>TRBV20-1
CSAQDRGSGNTIYF
>TRBV5-6
CASSSKGGGETQYF
>TRBV7-9
CASSLAGGAEWETQYF
>TRBV7-6
CASSSSEGYQETQYF
>TRBV20-1
CSARDSTAGGLDGYTF
>TRBV5-6
CASSRTGDEQYF
>TRBV7-9
CASSPRTGGDGELFF
>TRBV27
CASSLRGQSNQPQHF
>TRBV6-1
CASSIDSTPSGYTF
>TRBV6-5
CASSRGQEANTGELFF
>TRBV19
CASSQPSGTGNNEQYF
>TRBV9
CASSPQHSRANYGYTF
>TRBV29-1
CSVDPGYNEQFF
>TRBV6-2/TRBV6-3
CAHWPGQGKAFF
>TRBV7-2
CASSGRGTEAFF
>TRBV6-5
CASSYYRGSEQFF
>TRBV12-3/TRBV12-4
CASSPLIDNSDNEQFF
>TRBV20-1
CSARDDRGLETQYF
>TRBV28
CASSFGQGADNSPLHF